This T cell receptor beta chain was documented in a study of blood T cell repertoires in COVID-19. TCRdb keeps only in-frame clones here, not all; method: immunoSEQ multiplex PCR. The sample has about 190,000 clones; around 76% are singletons. Germline V gives CDR1 KGHDR, CDR2 SFDVKD. The CDR3 has 15 residues. The V end was cut by 3 bases, the J end by 2 bases, with 12 bases between. The rearrangement joins TRBV24-1 to TRBJ1-2; possibly TRBD1 for D (6 bases). Sequencing used PBMCs or T cells enriched from blood (not recorded which). This sequence was found in a woman in her 50s with acute COVID-19. CDR3 in DNA: TGTGCCACCAGTGATCCGGGACAACGGAACTATGGCTACACCTTC. This translates into CATSDPGQRNYGYTF.